These 9 T cell receptor beta chains were sequenced from one sample in a study of blood T cell repertoires in COVID-19. This table comes from immunoSEQ multiplex PCR, and its TCRdb copy is limited to in-frame clones, with some not included. The profile shows under 150,000 clones, approximately 87% of them singletons. What was sequenced was PBMCs or T cells enriched from blood (not recorded which). The receptors derive from a woman in her 30s with acute COVID-19.

By proportion, this clone is medium-sized. The gene calls are TRBV7-9 and TRBJ2-2, with 12 bases that match TRBD1. Germline loops: CDR1 SEHNR, CDR2 FQNEAQ (reference sequence). The V segment lost 6 bases and the J segment 6 bases; nucleotides outside the gene matches: 8. This CDR3 comprises 16 residues. For the CDR3, the DNA is TGTGCCAGCAGATCCGGGACAGGGGGCAGAGCCGGGGAGCTGTTTTTT. Residues: CASRSGTGGRAGELFF.

CDR3 coding DNA: TGCAGCGTTGTCCTAGCGAGGAACACCGGGGAGCTGTTTTTT. Residues: CSVVLARNTGELFF. V and J are TRBV29-1 and TRBJ2-2; the D gene is possibly TRBD2 (6 bases). The V end lost 4 bases, the J end lost 1 base, and 10 bases lay between the germline ends. Germline loops: CDR1 SQVTM, CDR2 ANQGSEA. There are 14 residues in the CDR3.

The V call is TRBV7-2, the J call TRBJ2-5; 12 bases line up with TRBD2. The CDR3 contains 16 residues. Germline CDR1 reads SGHTA; CDR2 reads FQGNSA. V lost 2 bases and J lost 4; bases outside the gene matches: 5. The CDR3 DNA is TGTGCCAGCAGCTTACCTAGCGGGAGGGGGCCAGAGACCCAGTACTTC. It encodes CASSLPSGRGPETQYF. Full variable domain (outside the CDR3, taken from reference TRBV7-2 and TRBJ2-5): GAGVSQSPSNKVTEKGKDVELRCDPISGHTALYWYRQSLGQGLEFLIYFQGNSAPDKSGLPSDRFSAERTGGSVSTLTIQRTQQEDSAVYLCASSLPSGRGPETQYFGPGTRLLVL.

The chain recombines TRBV18 with TRBJ2-3; TRBD2 aligns across 7 bases. Per the germline V gene, CDR1 is KGHSH and CDR2 is LQKENI. This CDR3 comprises 14 residues. V was clipped by 2 bases and J by 8 bases; unmatched bases: 7. The CDR3 loop is CASSPGLADGTQYF. The CDR3 DNA is TGTGCCAGCTCACCAGGGCTAGCGGATGGTACGCAGTATTTT.

V gene TRBV14 combines with J gene TRBJ2-3; D might be TRBD1 (6 bases). CDR1 and CDR2 (germline): SGHDN, FVKESK. Trimming cost V 3 bases and J 7 bases, with 23 bases left between them. The CDR3 is 17 amino acids. The CDR3: CASSHGRGYARVHTQYF. CDR3 DNA: TGTGCCAGCAGCCACGGCAGGGGCTATGCTCGTGTACATACGCAGTATTTT.

This chain uses TRBV2 with TRBJ2-5, with 7 bases identical to TRBD2. Trimming cost V 6 bases and J 4 bases; bases outside gene matches: 8. The CDR3 has 14 amino acids. Germline lookup yields CDR1 SNHLY and CDR2 FYNNEI. The CDR3 bases are TGTGCCAGCAGGATTACTAGCGCGCGAGAGACCCAGTACTTC. This codes for CASRITSARETQYF.

J is TRBJ1-2 and V is TRBV7-9, with 10 positions matching TRBD1. This CDR3 is built from 13 residues. Unmatched junction bases numbered 3, after V lost 5 bases and J lost 6 bases. Germline loops: CDR1 SEHNR, CDR2 FQNEAQ (reference sequence). The CDR3 DNA follows: TGTGCCAGCAGCCATGGGACAGGGGATGGCTACACCTTC. Translation gives CASSHGTGDGYTF.

The rearrangement joins TRBV6-5 to TRBJ1-2, with 8 positions matching TRBD1. The CDR3 sequence is 15 residues long. CDR1 is MNHEY and CDR2 is SVGAGI in the germline V gene. V lost 7 bases and J lost 6; bases outside the gene matches: 13. The CDR3 sequence: CASTPQIQGDHGYTF. The CDR3 DNA sequence: TGTGCCAGCACCCCCCAAATACAGGGGGACCATGGCTACACCTTC.

The V and J genes are TRBV6-5 and TRBJ2-3, with a possible D match to TRBD2 (6 bases). Germline V CDR1 and CDR2: MNHEY, SVGAGI. The CDR3 runs 15 residues. V lost 4 bases and J lost 6, with 17 bases in between. The CDR3 DNA reads TGTGCCAGCAGTTTATTCCGGGGGAGGCGGGATACGCAGTATTTT. Its translation: CASSLFRGRRDTQYF.